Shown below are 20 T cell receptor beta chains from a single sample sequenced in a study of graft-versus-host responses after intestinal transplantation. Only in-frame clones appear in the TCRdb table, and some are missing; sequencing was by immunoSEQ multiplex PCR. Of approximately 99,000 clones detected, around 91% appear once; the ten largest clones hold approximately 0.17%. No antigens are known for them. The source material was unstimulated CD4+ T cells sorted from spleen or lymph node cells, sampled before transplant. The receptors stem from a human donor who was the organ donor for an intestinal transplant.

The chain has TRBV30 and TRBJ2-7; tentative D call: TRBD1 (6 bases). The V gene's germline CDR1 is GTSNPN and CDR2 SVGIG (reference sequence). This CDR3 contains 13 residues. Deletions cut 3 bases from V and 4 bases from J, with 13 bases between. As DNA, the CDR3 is TGTGCCTGGAGATGGGGGCCGGGGTACGAGCAGTACTTC. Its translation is CAWRWGPGYEQYF.

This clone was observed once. The DNA of the CDR3 is TGTGCCAGCAGTTATCGGGCAGGGAAGCAATCACCCCTCCACTTT. Translation gives CASSYRAGKQSPLHF. V is TRBV6-5 and J is TRBJ1-6; D possibly corresponds to TRBD1 (5 bases). Germline V gene data show CDR1 as MNHEY and CDR2 as SVGAGI. This CDR3 region has 15 residues. Trimming left V 3 bases short and J 10 bases short, with 16 bases between.

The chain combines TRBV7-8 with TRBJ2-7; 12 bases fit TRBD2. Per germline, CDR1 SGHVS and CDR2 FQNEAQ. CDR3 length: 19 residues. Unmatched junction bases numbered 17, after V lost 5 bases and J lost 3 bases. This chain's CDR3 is CASSPPGLAGFEIDYEQYF. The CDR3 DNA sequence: TGTGCCAGCAGCCCCCCTGGACTAGCGGGGTTTGAAATCGACTACGAGCAGTACTTC.

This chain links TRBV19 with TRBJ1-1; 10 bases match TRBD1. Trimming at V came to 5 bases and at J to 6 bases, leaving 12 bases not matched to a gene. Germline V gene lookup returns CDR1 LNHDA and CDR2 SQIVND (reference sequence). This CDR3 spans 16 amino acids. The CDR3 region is CASSRGDRGAFAEAFF. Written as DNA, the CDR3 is TGTGCCAGTAGTCGAGGGGACAGGGGCGCTTTTGCTGAAGCTTTCTTT.

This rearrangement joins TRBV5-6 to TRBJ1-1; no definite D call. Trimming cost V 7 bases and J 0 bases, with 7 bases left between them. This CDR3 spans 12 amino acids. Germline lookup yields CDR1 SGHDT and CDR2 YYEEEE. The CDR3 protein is CASELMNTEAFF. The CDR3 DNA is TGTGCCAGCGAGTTGATGAACACTGAAGCTTTCTTT. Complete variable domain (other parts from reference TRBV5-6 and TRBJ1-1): DAGVTQSPTHLIKTRGQQVTLRCSPKSGHDTVSWYQQALGQGPQFIFQYYEEEERQRGNFPDRFSGHQFPNYSSELNVNALLLGDSALYLCASELMNTEAFFGQGTRLTVV.

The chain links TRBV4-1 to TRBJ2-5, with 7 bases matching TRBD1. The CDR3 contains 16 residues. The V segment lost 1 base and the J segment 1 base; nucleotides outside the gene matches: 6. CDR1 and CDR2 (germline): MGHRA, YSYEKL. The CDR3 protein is CASSQAPGQSQETQYF. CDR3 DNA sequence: TGCGCCAGCAGCCAAGCCCCGGGACAGAGCCAAGAGACCCAGTACTTC.

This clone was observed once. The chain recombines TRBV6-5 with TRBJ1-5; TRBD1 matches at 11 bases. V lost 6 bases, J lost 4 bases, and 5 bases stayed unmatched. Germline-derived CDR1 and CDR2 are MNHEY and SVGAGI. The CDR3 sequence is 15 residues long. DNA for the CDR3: TGTGCCAGCAGCCCCGGGACAGGGGGTAATCAGCCCCAGCATTTT. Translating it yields CASSPGTGGNQPQHF.

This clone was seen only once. The CDR3 is CASSQDRQAYTEAFF. In nucleotides, the CDR3 is TGCGCCAGCAGCCAAGATAGGCAGGCCTACACTGAAGCTTTCTTT. The chain joins TRBV4-1 to TRBJ1-1; D uncertain. This CDR3 is 15 amino acids long. Per germline, CDR1 MGHRA and CDR2 YSYEKL. The germline V and J ends were trimmed by 0 bases and 3 bases, with 11 bases remaining between them.

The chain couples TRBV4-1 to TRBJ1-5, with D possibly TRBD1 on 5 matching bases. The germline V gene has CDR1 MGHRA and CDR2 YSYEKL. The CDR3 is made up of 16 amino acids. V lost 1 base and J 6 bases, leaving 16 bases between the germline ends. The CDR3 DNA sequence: TGCGCCAGCAGCCAAGGGCCCGCGCGGGGGATTCAGCCCCAGCATTTT. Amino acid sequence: CASSQGPARGIQPQHF.

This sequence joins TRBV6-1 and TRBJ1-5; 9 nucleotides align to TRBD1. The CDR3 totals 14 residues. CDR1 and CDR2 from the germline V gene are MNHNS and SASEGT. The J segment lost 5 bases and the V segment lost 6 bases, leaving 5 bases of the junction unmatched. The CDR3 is CASRRDRVDQPQHF. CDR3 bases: TGTGCCAGCAGGAGGGACAGGGTCGATCAGCCCCAGCATTTT.

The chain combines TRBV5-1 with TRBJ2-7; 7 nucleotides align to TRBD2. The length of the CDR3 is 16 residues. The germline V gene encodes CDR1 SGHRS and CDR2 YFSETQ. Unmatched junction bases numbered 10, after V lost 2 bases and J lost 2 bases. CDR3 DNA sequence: TGCGCCAGCAGCTTTTCCGGGCGGGGGAGAACCTACGAGCAGTACTTC. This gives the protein CASSFSGRGRTYEQYF. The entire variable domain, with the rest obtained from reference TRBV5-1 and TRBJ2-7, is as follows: KAGVTQTPRYLIKTRGQQVTLSCSPISGHRSVSWYQQTPGQGLQFLFEYFSETQRNKGNFPGRFSGRQFSNSRSEMNVSTLELGDSALYLCASSFSGRGRTYEQYFGPGTRLTVT.

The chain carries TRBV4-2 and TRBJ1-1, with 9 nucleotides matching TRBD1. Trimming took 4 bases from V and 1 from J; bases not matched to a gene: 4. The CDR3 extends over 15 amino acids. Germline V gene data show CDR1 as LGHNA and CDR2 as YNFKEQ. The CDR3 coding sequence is TGTGCCAGCAGCCCCCGGGGACAGGGGAACACTGAAGCTTTCTTT. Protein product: CASSPRGQGNTEAFF.

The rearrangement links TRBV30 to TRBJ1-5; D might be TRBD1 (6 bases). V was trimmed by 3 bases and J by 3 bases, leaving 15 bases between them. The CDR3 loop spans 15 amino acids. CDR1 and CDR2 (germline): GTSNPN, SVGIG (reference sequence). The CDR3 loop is CAWRGGQGYNQPQHF. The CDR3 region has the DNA TGTGCCTGGAGGGGGGGGCAGGGATACAATCAGCCCCAGCATTTT.

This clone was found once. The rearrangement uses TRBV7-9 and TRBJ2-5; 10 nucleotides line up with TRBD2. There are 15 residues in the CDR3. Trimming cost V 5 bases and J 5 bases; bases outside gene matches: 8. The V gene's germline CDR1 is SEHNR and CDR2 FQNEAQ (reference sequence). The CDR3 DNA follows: TGTGCCAGCAGCGGAAGCGGGGGGGCCCTCGAGACCCAGTACTTC. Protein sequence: CASSGSGGALETQYF.

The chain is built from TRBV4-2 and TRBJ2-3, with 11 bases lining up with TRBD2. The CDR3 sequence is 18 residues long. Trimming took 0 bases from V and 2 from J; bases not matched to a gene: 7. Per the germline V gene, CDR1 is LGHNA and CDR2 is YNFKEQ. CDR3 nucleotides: TGTGCCAGCAGCCAAGATATAGTGACTAGCGGGGCCACAGATACGCAGTATTTT. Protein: CASSQDIVTSGATDTQYF.

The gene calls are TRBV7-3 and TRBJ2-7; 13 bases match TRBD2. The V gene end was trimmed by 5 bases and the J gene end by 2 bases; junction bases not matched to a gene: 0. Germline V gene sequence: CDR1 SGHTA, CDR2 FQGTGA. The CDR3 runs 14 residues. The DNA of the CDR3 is TGTGCCAGCAGCACTAGCGGGGGGGCCTACGAGCAGTACTTC. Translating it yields CASSTSGGAYEQYF.

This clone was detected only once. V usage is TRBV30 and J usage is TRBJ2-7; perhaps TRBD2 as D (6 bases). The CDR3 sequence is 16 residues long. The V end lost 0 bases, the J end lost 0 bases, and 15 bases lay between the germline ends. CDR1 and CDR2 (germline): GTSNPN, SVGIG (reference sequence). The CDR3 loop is CAWSVGGPGSSYEQYF. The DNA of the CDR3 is TGTGCCTGGAGTGTGGGCGGGCCCGGGAGCTCCTACGAGCAGTACTTC.

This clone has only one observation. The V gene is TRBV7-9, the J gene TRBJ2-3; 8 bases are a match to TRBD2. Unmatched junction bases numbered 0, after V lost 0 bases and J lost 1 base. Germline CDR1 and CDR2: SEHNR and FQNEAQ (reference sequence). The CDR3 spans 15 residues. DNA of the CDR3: TGTGCCAGCAGCTTAGCTAGCGGGGGCACAGATACGCAGTATTTT. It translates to CASSLASGGTDTQYF.

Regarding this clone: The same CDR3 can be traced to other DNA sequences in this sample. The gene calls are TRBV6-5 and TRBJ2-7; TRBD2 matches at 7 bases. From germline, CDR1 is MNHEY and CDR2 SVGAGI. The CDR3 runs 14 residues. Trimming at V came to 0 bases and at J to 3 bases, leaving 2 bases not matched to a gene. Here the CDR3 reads CASSYSRGSYEQYF. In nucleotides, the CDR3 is TGTGCCAGCAGTTACTCGCGGGGGAGCTACGAGCAGTACTTC.

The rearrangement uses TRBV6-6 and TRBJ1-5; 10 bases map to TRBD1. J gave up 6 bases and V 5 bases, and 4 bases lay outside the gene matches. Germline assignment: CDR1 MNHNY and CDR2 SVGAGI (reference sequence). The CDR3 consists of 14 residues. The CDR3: CASSLGQGGQPQHF. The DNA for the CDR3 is TGTGCCAGCAGTCTCGGACAGGGGGGTCAGCCCCAGCATTTT.